A selection of T cell receptor beta chains follows, all from one sample in a study of T cells after yellow fever vaccination. TCRdb itself ran the 5' RACE reads through MiXCR, one entry per CDR3 protein. This table holds tens of thousands of distinct CDR3 sequences, around 7% found once. The starting material was CD8+ T cells sorted from PBMCs, obtained about 49 days after the first yellow fever vaccination. The origin of the receptors is a young man who received the YFV17D yellow fever vaccine. The CDR3 runs from the conserved cysteine through the conserved F or W. Each record gives: D gene, V gene, clone size, J gene, CDR3 protein, CDR3 DNA. A D gene is named only where the DNA matches it firmly. Where a row states a size, it is once, few, many or the class of an expanded clone; other rows omit it.

NA	TRBV11-3	many	TRBJ2-6	CASSPSSGANVLTF	TGTGCCAGCAGCCCTTCCTCTGGGGCCAACGTCCTGACTTTC
NA	TRBV11-2	many	TRBJ2-5	CASSQGSTGTETQYF	TGTGCCAGCAGCCAGGGGTCGACAGGGACTGAGACCCAGTACTTC
TRBD1	TRBV12-3/TRBV12-4	many	TRBJ1-5	CASSLAGTGDQPQHF	TGTGCCAGCAGTTTAGCCGGGACAGGGGACCAGCCCCAGCATTTT
TRBD1	TRBV4-1	many	TRBJ1-1	CASKDRGVSMNTEAFF	TGCGCCAGCAAGGACAGGGGCGTATCCATGAACACTGAAGCTTTCTTT
TRBD1	TRBV5-1	few	TRBJ2-5	CASSLVAGGKETQYF	TGCGCCAGCAGCTTGGTCGCAGGGGGCAAAGAGACCCAGTACTTC
NA	TRBV12-3/TRBV12-4	many	TRBJ2-1	CASRPGPQYNEQFF	TGTGCCAGCAGGCCGGGACCCCAATACAATGAGCAGTTCTTC
NA	TRBV27	NA	TRBJ2-6	CASRISSGANVLTF	TGTGCCAGCAGAATAAGCTCTGGGGCCAACGTCCTGACTTTC
NA	TRBV20-1	many	TRBJ2-7	CSAQDSTAAIYEQYF	TGCAGTGCTCAAGACAGCACCGCGGCAATTTACGAGCAGTACTTC
NA	TRBV4-3	NA	TRBJ1-1	CASSQSTGFTEAFF	TGCGCCAGCAGCCAGTCCACAGGCTTCACTGAAGCTTTCTTT
NA	TRBV12-3/TRBV12-4	NA	TRBJ2-1	CACSLTLGGQGSYNEQFF	TGTGCCTGCAGTTTAACCCTCGGCGGGCAGGGCTCCTACAATGAGCAGTTCTTC
NA	TRBV20-1	few	TRBJ1-2	CSARETGSLEGYTF	TGCAGTGCTCGCGAGACTGGGAGTCTAGAGGGCTACACCTTC
NA	TRBV29-1	many	TRBJ2-2	CSSWSRPTGELFF	TGCAGCTCCTGGTCCAGACCCACCGGGGAGCTGTTTTTT
TRBD1	TRBV7-6	many	TRBJ2-2	CASSLTGAGELFF	TGTGCCAGCAGCCTGACAGGGGCCGGGGAGCTGTTTTTT
TRBD1	TRBV4-1	NA	TRBJ2-4	CASSPQTGGDIQYF	TGCGCCAGCAGCCCGCAGACAGGGGGGGACATTCAGTACTTC
TRBD1	TRBV7-6	many	TRBJ2-2	CASRDRQGSGELFF	TGTGCCAGCAGGGATAGACAGGGATCCGGGGAGCTGTTTTTT